The 17 T cell receptor beta chains below all came from one sample that was sequenced in a study of blood T cell repertoires in COVID-19. TCRdb's copy holds only in-frame clones and misses some; the assay was immunoSEQ multiplex PCR. The data show about 170,000 clones, approximately 80% seen once. Sequenced input: peripheral blood. All receptors come from a woman in her 70s with COVID-19, enrolled during active disease.

The V gene is TRBV30, the J gene TRBJ2-2; D is unclear. V was shortened by 7 bases and J by 4 bases, with 16 bases between the two germline ends. The germline V gene encodes CDR1 GTSNPN and CDR2 SVGIG (reference sequence). CDR3 size: 14 residues. The CDR3 protein is CASLAVVGTGELFF. The CDR3, as DNA: TGTGCCTCCTTAGCCGTAGTGGGCACCGGGGAGCTGTTTTTT.

V gene TRBV3-1 (or the pseudogene TRBV3-2) combines with J gene TRBJ1-2; unclear D gene. From germline, CDR1 is LGHDT and CDR2 YNNKEL (reference sequence). The CDR3 has 13 residues. V lost 3 bases to trimming and J lost 8 bases, with 13 bases between them. CDR3: CASSHLGREGYTF. In DNA form, the CDR3 reads TGTGCCAGCAGCCACCTCGGGCGGGAAGGCTACACCTTC.

The chain is built from TRBV4-2 and TRBJ2-3; D is perhaps TRBD1 (8 bases). The CDR3 runs 16 residues. V was cut by 4 bases and J by 3 bases, with 17 bases left in between. The germline V gene encodes CDR1 LGHNA and CDR2 YNFKEQ. As DNA, the CDR3 is TGTGCCAGCAGCCCAGAACAGGGGGGGGTTACAGATACGCAGTATTTT. The encoded protein is CASSPEQGGVTDTQYF.

The chain couples TRBV27 to TRBJ2-7; D gene unclear. Germline V gene data show CDR1 as MNHEY and CDR2 as SMNVEV (reference sequence). Trimming pared 5 bases from V and 0 bases from J, leaving 8 bases between. CDR3 length: 13 residues. In DNA, the CDR3 is TGTGCCAGCAGTCTGGCGGTCTCCTACGAGCAGTACTTC. Its protein product is CASSLAVSYEQYF.

This rearrangement joins TRBV23-1 to TRBJ2-7; TRBD1 is a possible D gene (5 bases). TRBV23-1 is identified as an open reading frame with a role that is uncertain. The CDR3 is made up of 17 amino acids. The germline V and J ends were trimmed by 0 bases and 2 bases, with 17 bases remaining between them. CDR3 loop: CASSQSWGNPITYEQYV. DNA of the CDR3: TGCGCCAGCAGTCAATCTTGGGGCAATCCGATAACCTACGAGCAGTACGTC.

The chain recombines TRBV5-1 with TRBJ2-3; D is possibly TRBD2 (5 bases). With 0 bases removed from V and 3 bases from J, the gap between germline ends came to 11 bases. Looked up from germline, CDR1 is SGHRS and CDR2 is YFSETQ. This CDR3 region has 15 residues. In DNA form, the CDR3 reads TGCGCCAGCAGCTTGGGTTTTTGGGAGACAGATACGCAGTATTTT. Translated: CASSLGFWETDTQYF.

The gene calls are TRBV5-8 and TRBJ2-5; a weak D match, TRBD2 (5 bases). The CDR3 is 13 residues long. CDR1 SGHTS and CDR2 YDEGEE come from the germline V gene. Trimming cost V 0 bases and J 5 bases, with 8 bases left between them. Written as DNA, the CDR3 is TGTGCCAGCAGCTTGGGAGGGCAGGAGACCCAGTACTTC. It codes for CASSLGGQETQYF.

The chain joins TRBV30 to TRBJ1-4; D gene ambiguous. Trimming stripped 5 bases from V and 9 bases from J, with 13 bases between. There are 12 residues in the CDR3. The germline V gene encodes CDR1 GTSNPN and CDR2 SVGIG (reference sequence). For the CDR3, the DNA is TGTGCCTGGGGCGGGAACGGGCAAAAACTGTTTTTT. It encodes CAWGGNGQKLFF.

The CDR3 region has the DNA TGTGCCAGCAGCCTGGACGGGGGGCAGCCCCAGCATTTT. This gives the protein CASSLDGGQPQHF. The V and J genes are TRBV7-8 and TRBJ1-5; the D gene is possibly TRBD1 (5 bases). The CDR3 is made up of 13 amino acids. CDR1 is SGHVS and CDR2 is FQNEAQ in the germline V gene. Trimming cost V 5 bases and J 7 bases, with 12 bases left between them.

The chain uses TRBV13 and TRBJ1-1, with no clear D. V dropped 4 bases and J dropped 1 base, with 10 bases sitting between them. Germline V gene data show CDR1 as PRHDT and CDR2 as FYEKMQ (reference sequence). The CDR3 covers 14 residues. CDR3 sequence: CASSYGGPNTEAFF. Here the CDR3 DNA reads TGTGCCAGCAGCTATGGAGGACCGAACACTGAAGCTTTCTTT.

The genes are TRBV11-3 and TRBJ2-3; D is possibly TRBD2 (5 bases). The CDR3 totals 14 residues. V lost 2 bases, J lost 3 bases, and 9 bases lay in between. CDR1 SGHNT and CDR2 YENEEA come from the germline V gene. In nucleotides, the CDR3 is TGTGCCAGCAGCTTAAATCGAGGGACAGATACGCAGTATTTT. Amino acids: CASSLNRGTDTQYF.

The chain has TRBV2 and TRBJ1-4; 7 bases align to TRBD1. V trimming: 8 bases; J trimming: 10 bases; junction bases outside the gene matches: 10. Germline V CDR1 and CDR2: SNHLY, FYNNEI. The CDR3 runs to 13 residues. CDR3 region: CASDLVGGVKLFF. The CDR3 region has the DNA TGTGCCAGCGATTTGGTAGGGGGCGTAAAACTGTTTTTT. The variable domain in full, with the rest retrieved from reference TRBV2 and TRBJ1-4, is EPEVTQTPSHQVTQMGQEVILRCVPISNHLYFYWYRQILGQKVEFLVSFYNNEISEKSEIFDDQFSVERPDGSNFTLKIRSTKLEDSAMYFCASDLVGGVKLFFGSGTQLSVL.

The chain carries TRBV19 and TRBJ2-7; tentative D call: TRBD1 (6 bases). V dropped 9 bases and J dropped 6 bases, with 15 bases sitting between them. The CDR3 is 12 residues long. Looked up from germline, CDR1 is LNHDA and CDR2 is SQIVND (reference sequence). CDR3 nucleotide sequence: TGTGCCAGGAGAAACAGGGACCCCGAGCAGTACTTC. It encodes CARRNRDPEQYF.

The gene calls are TRBV27 and TRBJ1-5; 7 positions match TRBD1. Trimming removed 5 bases from V and 4 bases from J; junction bases left unmatched: 2. Germline lookup yields CDR1 MNHEY and CDR2 SMNVEV (reference sequence). The CDR3 spans 13 residues. CDR3 loop: CASSDRDNQPQHF. Written as DNA, the CDR3 is TGTGCCAGCAGTGACAGGGATAATCAGCCCCAGCATTTT.

This clone has a handful of counts. The genes are TRBV10-3 and TRBJ1-4; tentative D call: TRBD1 (5 bases). This CDR3 has 13 residues. From germline, CDR1 is ENHRY and CDR2 SYGVKD. Trimming removed 7 bases at V and 8 bases at J, with 14 bases between. For the CDR3, the DNA is TGTGCCATCAAGAGGGGAGGAGAAGAAAAACTGTTTTTT. Translated, it gives CAIKRGGEEKLFF.

The chain carries TRBV5-6 and TRBJ2-3; D possibly corresponds to TRBD1 (6 bases). Looked up from germline, CDR1 is SGHDT and CDR2 is YYEEEE. The V and J ends lost 6 bases and 2 bases respectively, with 13 bases between them. There are 14 residues in the CDR3. The CDR3 here is CASTMDRYTDTQYF. The CDR3 DNA reads TGTGCCAGCACCATGGACAGATACACAGATACGCAGTATTTT.

The chain is built from TRBV12-5 and TRBJ2-2; 12 bases agree with TRBD2. Trimming at V came to 7 bases and at J to 1 base, leaving 4 bases not matched to a gene. Per the germline V gene, CDR1 is LGHNT and CDR2 is FRNRAP. The CDR3 spans 16 residues. The CDR3, as DNA: TGTGCTAGTGAACGGACTAGCGGGGTGAACACCGGGGAGCTGTTTTTT. Protein: CASERTSGVNTGELFF.